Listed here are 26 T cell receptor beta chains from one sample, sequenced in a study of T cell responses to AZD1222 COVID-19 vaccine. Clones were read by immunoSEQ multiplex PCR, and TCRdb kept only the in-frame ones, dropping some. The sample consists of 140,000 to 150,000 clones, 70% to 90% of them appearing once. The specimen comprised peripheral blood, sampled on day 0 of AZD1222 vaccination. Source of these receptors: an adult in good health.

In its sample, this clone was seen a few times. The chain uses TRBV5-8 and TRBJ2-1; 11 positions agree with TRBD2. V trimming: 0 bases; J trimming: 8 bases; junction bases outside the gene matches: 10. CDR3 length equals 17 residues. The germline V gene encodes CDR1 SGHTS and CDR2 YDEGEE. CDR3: CASSLAESLAGVDEQFF. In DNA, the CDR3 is TGTGCCAGCAGCTTGGCCGAATCACTAGCGGGAGTTGATGAGCAGTTCTTC.

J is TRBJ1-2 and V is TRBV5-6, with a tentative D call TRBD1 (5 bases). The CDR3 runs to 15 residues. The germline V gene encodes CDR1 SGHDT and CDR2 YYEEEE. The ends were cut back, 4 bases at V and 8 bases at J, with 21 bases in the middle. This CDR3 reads CASSPDRELGPGYTF. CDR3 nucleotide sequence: TGTGCCAGCAGCCCGGACCGGGAATTGGGGCCAGGCTACACCTTC.

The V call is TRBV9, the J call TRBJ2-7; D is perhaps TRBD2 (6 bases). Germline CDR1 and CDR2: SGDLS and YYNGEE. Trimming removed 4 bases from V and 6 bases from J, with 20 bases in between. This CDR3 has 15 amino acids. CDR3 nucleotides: TGTGCCAGCAGCCTAAACCGGGAGTTCGGTCGCGAGCAGTACTTC. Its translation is CASSLNREFGREQYF.

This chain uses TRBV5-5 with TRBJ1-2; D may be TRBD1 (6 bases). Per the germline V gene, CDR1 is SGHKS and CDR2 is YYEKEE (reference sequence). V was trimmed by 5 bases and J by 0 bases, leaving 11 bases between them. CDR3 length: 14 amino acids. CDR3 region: CASRTGLANYGYTF. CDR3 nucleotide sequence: TGTGCCAGCAGAACAGGGCTAGCTAACTATGGCTACACCTTC.

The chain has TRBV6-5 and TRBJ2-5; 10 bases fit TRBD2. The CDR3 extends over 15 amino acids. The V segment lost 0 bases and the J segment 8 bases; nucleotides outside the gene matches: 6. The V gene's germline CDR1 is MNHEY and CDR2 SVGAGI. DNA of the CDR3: TGTGCCAGCAGTTACTCGAGCGGGAGGGCCGATACCCAGTACTTC. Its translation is CASSYSSGRADTQYF.

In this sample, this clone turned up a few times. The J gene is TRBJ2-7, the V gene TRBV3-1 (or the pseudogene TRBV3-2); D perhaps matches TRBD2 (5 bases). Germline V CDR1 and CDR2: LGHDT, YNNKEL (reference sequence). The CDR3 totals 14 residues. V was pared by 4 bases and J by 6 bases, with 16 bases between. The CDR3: CASSLASAGGEQYF. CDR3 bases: TGTGCCAGCAGCCTAGCATCGGCCGGAGGCGAGCAGTACTTC.

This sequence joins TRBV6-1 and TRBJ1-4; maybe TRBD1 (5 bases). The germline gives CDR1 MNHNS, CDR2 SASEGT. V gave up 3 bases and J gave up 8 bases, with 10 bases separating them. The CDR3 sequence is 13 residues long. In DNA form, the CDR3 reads TGTGCCAGCAGTGAGGGGGGGTGGGAAAAACTGTTTTTT. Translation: CASSEGGWEKLFF.

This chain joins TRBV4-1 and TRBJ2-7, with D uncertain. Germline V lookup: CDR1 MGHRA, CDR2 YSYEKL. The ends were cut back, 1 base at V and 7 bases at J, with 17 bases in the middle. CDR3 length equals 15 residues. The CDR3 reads CASSQVVSGPREQYF. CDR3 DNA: TGCGCCAGCAGCCAAGTGGTGAGTGGGCCCCGAGAGCAGTACTTC.

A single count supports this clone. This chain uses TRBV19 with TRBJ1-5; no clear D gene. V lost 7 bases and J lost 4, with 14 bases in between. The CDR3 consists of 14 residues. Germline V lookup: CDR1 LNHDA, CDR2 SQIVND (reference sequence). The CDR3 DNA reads TGTGCCAGTATCCCGTCACCTGGAAATCAGCCCCAGCATTTT. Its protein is CASIPSPGNQPQHF.

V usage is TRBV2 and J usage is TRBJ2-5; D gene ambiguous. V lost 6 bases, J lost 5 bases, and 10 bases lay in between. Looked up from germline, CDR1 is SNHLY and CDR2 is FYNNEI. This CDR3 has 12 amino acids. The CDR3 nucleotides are TGTGCCAGCAGCGAAACGATTGAGACCCAGTACTTC. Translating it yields CASSETIETQYF. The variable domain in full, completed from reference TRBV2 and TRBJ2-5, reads EPEVTQTPSHQVTQMGQEVILRCVPISNHLYFYWYRQILGQKVEFLVSFYNNEISEKSEIFDDQFSVERPDGSNFTLKIRSTKLEDSAMYFCASSETIETQYFGPGTRLLVL.

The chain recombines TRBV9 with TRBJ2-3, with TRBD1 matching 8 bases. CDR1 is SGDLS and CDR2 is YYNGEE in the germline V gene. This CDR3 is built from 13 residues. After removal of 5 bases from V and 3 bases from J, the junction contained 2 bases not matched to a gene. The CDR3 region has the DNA TGTGCCAGCAGGGGACAGGATACAGATACGCAGTATTTT. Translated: CASRGQDTDTQYF.

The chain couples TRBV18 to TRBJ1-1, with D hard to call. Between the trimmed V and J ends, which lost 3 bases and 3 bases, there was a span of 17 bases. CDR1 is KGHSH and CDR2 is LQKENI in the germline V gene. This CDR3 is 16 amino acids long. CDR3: CASSPYKGIFDTEAFF. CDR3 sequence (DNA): TGTGCCAGCTCACCGTACAAGGGTATCTTCGACACTGAAGCTTTCTTT.

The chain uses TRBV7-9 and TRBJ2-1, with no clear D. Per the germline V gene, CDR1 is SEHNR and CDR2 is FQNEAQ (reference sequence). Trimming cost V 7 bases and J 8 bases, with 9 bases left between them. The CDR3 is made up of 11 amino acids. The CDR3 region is CASNLFDEQFF. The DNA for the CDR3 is TGTGCCAGCAATCTCTTCGATGAGCAGTTCTTC.

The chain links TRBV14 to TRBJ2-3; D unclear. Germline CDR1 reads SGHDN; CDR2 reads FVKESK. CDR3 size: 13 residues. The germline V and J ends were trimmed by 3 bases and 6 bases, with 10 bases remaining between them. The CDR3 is CASSHDRVDTQYF. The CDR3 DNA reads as TGTGCCAGCAGCCATGACCGGGTGGATACGCAGTATTTT.

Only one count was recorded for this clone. The CDR3 loop reads CASSLGQERTGELFF. The CDR3 region has the DNA TGTGCCAGCAGCTTAGGACAGGAGAGGACCGGGGAGCTGTTTTTT. The chain has TRBV7-9 and TRBJ2-2, with a tentative D call TRBD1 (6 bases). V shed 1 base and J shed 5 bases, with 11 bases lying between them. Per the germline V gene, CDR1 is SEHNR and CDR2 is FQNEAQ (reference sequence). The CDR3 length is 15 residues.

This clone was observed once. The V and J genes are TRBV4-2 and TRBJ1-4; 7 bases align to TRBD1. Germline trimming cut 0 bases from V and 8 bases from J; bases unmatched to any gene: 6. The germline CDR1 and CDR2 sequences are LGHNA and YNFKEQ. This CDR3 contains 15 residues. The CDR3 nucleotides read TGTGCCAGCAGCCAAGAGGACAGGCAGAGGGAAAAACTGTTTTTT. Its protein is CASSQEDRQREKLFF.

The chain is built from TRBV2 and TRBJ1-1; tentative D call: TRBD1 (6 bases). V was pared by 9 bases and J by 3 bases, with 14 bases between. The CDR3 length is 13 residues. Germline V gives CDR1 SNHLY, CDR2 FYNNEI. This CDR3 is CASKGERDTEAFF. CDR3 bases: TGTGCCAGTAAGGGGGAGAGGGACACTGAAGCTTTCTTT.

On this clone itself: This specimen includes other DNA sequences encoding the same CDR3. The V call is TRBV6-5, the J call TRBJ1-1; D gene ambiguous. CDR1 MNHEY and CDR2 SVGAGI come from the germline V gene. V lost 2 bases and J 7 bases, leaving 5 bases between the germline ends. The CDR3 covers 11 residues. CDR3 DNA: TGTGCCAGCAGTTACGGGCGTGAAGCTTTCTTT. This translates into CASSYGREAFF.

The CDR3 spells CASSPWDSGVDGTDTQYF. The CDR3, as DNA: TGTGCCAGCAGTCCCTGGGACTCAGGGGTAGACGGCACAGATACGCAGTATTTT. The chain has TRBV27 and TRBJ2-3; D is tentatively TRBD1 or TRBD2 (6 bases each). The CDR3 totals 18 residues. CDR1 is MNHEY and CDR2 is SMNVEV in the germline V gene (reference sequence). V was trimmed by 5 bases and J by 1 base, leaving 22 bases between them.

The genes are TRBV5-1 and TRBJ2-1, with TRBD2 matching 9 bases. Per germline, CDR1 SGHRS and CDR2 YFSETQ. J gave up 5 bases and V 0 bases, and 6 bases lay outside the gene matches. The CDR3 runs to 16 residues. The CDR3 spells CASSLVAGAGDNEQFF. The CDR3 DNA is TGCGCCAGCAGCTTGGTAGCGGGGGCGGGAGACAATGAGCAGTTCTTC.

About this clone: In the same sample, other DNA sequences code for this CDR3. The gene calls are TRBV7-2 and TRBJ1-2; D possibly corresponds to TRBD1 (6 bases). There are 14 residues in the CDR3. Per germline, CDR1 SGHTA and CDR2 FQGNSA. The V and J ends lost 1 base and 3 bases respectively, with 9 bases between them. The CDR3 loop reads CASSLGTDYYGYTF. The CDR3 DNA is TGTGCCAGCAGCTTAGGGACAGATTACTATGGCTACACCTTC.

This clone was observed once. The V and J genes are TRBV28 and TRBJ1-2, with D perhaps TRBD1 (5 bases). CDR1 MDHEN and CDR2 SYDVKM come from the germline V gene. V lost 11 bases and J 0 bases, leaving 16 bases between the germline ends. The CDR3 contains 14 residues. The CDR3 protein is CASRAGGANYGYTF. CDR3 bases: TGTGCCTCCAGGGCGGGAGGGGCTAACTATGGCTACACCTTC.

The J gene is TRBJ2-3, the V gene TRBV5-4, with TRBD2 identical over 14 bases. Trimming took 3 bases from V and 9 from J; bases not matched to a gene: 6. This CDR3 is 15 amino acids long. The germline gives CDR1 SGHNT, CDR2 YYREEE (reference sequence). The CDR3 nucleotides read TGTGCCAGCAGCTCGACTAGCGGGGGGGCCGGGACGCAGTATTTT. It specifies CASSSTSGGAGTQYF. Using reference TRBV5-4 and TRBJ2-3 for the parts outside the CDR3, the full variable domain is ETGVTQSPTHLIKTRGQQVTLRCSSQSGHNTVSWYQQALGQGPQFIFQYYREEENGRGNFPPRFSGLQFPNYSSELNVNALELDDSALYLCASSSTSGGAGTQYFGPGTRLTVL.

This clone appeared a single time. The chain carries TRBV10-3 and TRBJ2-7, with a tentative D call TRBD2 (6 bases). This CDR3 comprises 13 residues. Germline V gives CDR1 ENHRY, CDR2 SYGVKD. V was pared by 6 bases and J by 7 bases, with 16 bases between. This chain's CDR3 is CAISQSSEKEQYF. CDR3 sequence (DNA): TGTGCCATCAGCCAATCTAGCGAGAAAGAGCAGTACTTC.

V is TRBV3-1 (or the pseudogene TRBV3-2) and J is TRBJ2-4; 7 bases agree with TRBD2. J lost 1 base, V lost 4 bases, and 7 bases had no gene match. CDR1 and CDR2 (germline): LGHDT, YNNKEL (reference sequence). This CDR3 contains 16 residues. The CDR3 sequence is CASSPLQRDAKNIQYF. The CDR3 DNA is TGTGCCAGCAGCCCGCTCCAGCGGGACGCCAAAAACATTCAGTACTTC.

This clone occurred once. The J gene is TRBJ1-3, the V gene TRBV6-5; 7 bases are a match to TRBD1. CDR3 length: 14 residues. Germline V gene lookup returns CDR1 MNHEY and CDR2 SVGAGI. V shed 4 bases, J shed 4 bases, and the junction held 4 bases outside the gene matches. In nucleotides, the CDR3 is TGTGCCAGCAGTTCGAACAGGGGCGGAAACACCATATATTTT. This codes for CASSSNRGGNTIYF.